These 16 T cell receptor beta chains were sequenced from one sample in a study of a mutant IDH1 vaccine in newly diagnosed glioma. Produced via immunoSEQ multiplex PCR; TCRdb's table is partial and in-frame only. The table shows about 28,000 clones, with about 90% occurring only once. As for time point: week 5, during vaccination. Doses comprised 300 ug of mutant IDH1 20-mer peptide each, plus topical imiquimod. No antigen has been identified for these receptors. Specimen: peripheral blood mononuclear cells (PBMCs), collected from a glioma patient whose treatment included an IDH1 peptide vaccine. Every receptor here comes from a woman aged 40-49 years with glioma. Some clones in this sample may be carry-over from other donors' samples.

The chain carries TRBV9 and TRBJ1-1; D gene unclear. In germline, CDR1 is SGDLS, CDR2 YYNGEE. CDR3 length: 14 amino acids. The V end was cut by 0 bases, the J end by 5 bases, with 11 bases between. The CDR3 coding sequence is TGTGCCAGCAGCGTAGCTACGATGGGGACTGAAGCTTTCTTT. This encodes CASSVATMGTEAFF. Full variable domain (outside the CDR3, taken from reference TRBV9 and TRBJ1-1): DSGVTQTPKHLITATGQRVTLRCSPRSGDLSVYWYQQSLDQGLQFLIQYYNGEERAKGNILERFSAQQFPDLHSELNLSSLELGDSALYFCASSVATMGTEAFFGQGTRLTVV.

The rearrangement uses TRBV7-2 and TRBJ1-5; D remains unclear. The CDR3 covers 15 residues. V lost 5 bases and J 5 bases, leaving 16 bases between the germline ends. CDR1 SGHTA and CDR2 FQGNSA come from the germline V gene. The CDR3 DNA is TGTGCCAGCAGCCATATGTTTGGGCAAGATCAGCCCCAGCATTTT. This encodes CASSHMFGQDQPQHF.

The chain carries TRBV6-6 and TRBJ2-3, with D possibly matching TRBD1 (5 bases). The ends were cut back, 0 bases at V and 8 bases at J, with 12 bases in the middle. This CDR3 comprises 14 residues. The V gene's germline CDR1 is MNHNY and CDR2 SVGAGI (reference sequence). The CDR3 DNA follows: TGTGCCAGCAGTTACTCACCGGGTCAGGGTACGCAGTATTTT. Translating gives CASSYSPGQGTQYF.

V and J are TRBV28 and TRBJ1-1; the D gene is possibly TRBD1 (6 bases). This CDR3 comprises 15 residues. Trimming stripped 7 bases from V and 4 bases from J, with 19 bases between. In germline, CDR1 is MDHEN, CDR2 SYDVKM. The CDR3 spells CASTLAAQGGTEAFF. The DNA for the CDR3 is TGTGCCAGCACCTTGGCGGCACAGGGAGGCACTGAAGCTTTCTTT. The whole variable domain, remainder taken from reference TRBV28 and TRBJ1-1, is DVKVTQSSRYLVKRTGEKVFLECVQDMDHENMFWYRQDPGLGLRLIYFSYDVKMKEKGDIPEGYSVSREKKERFSLILESASTNQTSMYLCASTLAAQGGTEAFFGQGTRLTVV.

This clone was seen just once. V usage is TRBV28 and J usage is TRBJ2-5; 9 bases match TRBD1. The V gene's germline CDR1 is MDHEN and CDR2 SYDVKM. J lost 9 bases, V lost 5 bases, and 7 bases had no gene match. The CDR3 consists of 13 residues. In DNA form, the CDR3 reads TGTGCCAGCAGTCAACGGACAGGGGTTGCCCAGTACTTC. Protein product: CASSQRTGVAQYF.

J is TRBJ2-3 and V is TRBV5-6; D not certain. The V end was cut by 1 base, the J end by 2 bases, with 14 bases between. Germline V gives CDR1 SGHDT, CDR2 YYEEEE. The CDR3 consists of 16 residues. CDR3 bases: TGTGCCAGCAGCTTGAGCAGCCAATCCCCCACAGATACGCAGTATTTT. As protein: CASSLSSQSPTDTQYF.

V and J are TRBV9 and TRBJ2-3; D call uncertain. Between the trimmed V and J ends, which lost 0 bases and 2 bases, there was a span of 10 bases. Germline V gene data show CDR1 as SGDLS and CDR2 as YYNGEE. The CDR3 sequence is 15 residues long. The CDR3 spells CASSVEGGLTDTQYF. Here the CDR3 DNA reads TGTGCCAGCAGCGTAGAGGGCGGCCTCACAGATACGCAGTATTTT. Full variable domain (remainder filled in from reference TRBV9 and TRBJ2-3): DSGVTQTPKHLITATGQRVTLRCSPRSGDLSVYWYQQSLDQGLQFLIQYYNGEERAKGNILERFSAQQFPDLHSELNLSSLELGDSALYFCASSVEGGLTDTQYFGPGTRLTVL.

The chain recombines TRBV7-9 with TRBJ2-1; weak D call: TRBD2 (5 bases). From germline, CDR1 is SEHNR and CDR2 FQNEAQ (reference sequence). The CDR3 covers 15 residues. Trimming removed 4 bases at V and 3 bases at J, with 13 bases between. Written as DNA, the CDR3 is TGTGCCAGCAGCTCAGGTAGAGGACTCTACAATGAGCAGTTCTTC. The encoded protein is CASSSGRGLYNEQFF.

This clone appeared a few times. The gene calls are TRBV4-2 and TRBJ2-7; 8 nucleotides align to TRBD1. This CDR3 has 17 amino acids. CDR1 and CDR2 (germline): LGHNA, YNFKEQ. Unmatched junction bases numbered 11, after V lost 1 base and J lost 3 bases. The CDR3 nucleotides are TGTGCCAGCAGCCAAGGAGGCTGGACAGGGCGCGACTACGAGCAGTACTTC. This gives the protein CASSQGGWTGRDYEQYF.

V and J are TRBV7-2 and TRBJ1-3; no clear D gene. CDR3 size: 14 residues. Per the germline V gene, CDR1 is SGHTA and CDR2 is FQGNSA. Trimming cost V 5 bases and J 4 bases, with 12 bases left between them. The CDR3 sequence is CASSPQYVGNTIYF. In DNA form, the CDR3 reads TGTGCCAGCAGCCCACAGTATGTAGGAAACACCATATATTTT.

As DNA, the CDR3 is TGCGCCAGCAGCCACGACACTAGCGGGAGAGGAGATACGCAGTATTTT. It translates to CASSHDTSGRGDTQYF. The chain joins TRBV4-3 to TRBJ2-3; TRBD2 aligns across 11 bases. CDR3 size: 16 residues. The germline V gene has CDR1 LGHNA and CDR2 YSLEER. J gave up 5 bases and V 3 bases, and 7 bases lay outside the gene matches.

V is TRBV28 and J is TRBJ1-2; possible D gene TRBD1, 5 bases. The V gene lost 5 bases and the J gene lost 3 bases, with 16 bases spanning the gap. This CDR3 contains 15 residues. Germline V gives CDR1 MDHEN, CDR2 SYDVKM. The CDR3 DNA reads TGTGCCAGCAGTGCCGTCTCAGGGAACTACTATGGCTACACCTTC. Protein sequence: CASSAVSGNYYGYTF.

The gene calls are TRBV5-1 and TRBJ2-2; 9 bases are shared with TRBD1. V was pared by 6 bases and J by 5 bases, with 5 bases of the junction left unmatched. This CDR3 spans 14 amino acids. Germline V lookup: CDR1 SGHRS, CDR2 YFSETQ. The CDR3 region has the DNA TGCGCCAGCACCCAAGGGACAGGGACCGGGGAGCTGTTTTTT. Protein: CASTQGTGTGELFF.

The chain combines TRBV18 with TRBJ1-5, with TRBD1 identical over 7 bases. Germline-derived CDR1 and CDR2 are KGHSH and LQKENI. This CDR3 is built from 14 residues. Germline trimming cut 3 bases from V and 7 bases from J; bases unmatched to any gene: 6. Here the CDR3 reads CASSPPQGRQPQHF. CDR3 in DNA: TGTGCCAGCTCACCGCCACAGGGGAGGCAGCCCCAGCATTTT.

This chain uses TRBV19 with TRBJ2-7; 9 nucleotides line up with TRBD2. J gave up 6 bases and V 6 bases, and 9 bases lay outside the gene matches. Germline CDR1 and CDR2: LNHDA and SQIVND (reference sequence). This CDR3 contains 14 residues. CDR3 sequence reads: CASSLSRGRGEQYF. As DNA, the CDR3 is TGTGCCAGTAGCCTGAGCCGCGGGAGGGGCGAGCAGTACTTC. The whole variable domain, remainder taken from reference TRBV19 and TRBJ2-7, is DGGITQSPKYLFRKEGQNVTLSCEQNLNHDAMYWYRQDPGQGLRLIYYSQIVNDFQKGDIAEGYSVSREKKESFPLTVTSAQKNPTAFYLCASSLSRGRGEQYFGPGTRLTVT.

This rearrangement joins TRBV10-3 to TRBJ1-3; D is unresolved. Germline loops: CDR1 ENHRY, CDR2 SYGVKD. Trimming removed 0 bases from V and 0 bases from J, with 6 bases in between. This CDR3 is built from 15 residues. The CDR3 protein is CAISESGTSGNTIYF. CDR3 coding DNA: TGTGCCATCAGTGAGTCAGGTACCTCTGGAAACACCATATATTTT.